This is a list of T cell receptor beta chains from one sample in a study of blood T cell repertoires in COVID-19. Here immunoSEQ multiplex PCR was the method, and the copy in TCRdb shows in-frame clones only, minus some. The repertoire holds about 34,000 clones, with around 85% as singletons. Sequencing input: peripheral blood. These receptor sequences come from a human donor with acute or convalescent COVID-19. The donor label of this sample is uncertain. Each CDR3 is given with its conserved first and last residue. The D gene is left open where the match is weak. The size field is filled for only some rows; it gives once, few, many or a size class.

size,V,D,J,DNA,CDR3
NA,TRBV4-3,NA,TRBJ1-2,TGCGCCAGCAGCCAAGGGATAGCGGGAAAGAATGGCTACACCTTC,CASSQGIAGKNGYTF
once,TRBV5-1,NA,TRBJ2-2,TGCGCCAGCAGCTTGGGTACAACCGGGGAGCTGTTTTTT,CASSLGTTGELFF
NA,TRBV20-1,NA,TRBJ2-5,TGCAGTGCTAGTGGTGGTGAGGCAGATTATTTCCAAGAGACCCAGTACTTC,CSASGGEADYFQETQYF
NA,TRBV5-6,TRBD1,TRBJ1-5,TGTGCCAGCAGCTCCTACCGACAGGGTAGGCAGCCCCAGCATTTT,CASSSYRQGRQPQHF
NA,TRBV29-1,NA,TRBJ1-1,TGCAGCGTTGGCGGTGGGTGGGTGACTGAAGCTTTCTTT,CSVGGGWVTEAFF
NA,TRBV5-6,NA,TRBJ2-1,TGTGCCAGCAGTATCCCTGGGAGGACCTATGAGCAGTTCTTC,CASSIPGRTYEQFF
NA,TRBV9,NA,TRBJ1-1,TGTGCCAGCAGCGTTCAGGGGAACACTGAAGCTTTCTTT,CASSVQGNTEAFF
few,TRBV5-1,TRBD2,TRBJ2-3,TGCGCCAGCAGCTCCGGACTAGAGATAGATACGCAGTATTTT,CASSSGLEIDTQYF
NA,TRBV27,TRBD2,TRBJ2-7,TGTGCCAGCCGACCTCCTACGGGACTAGGGAGCTACGAGCAGTACTTC,CASRPPTGLGSYEQYF
NA,TRBV7-9,NA,TRBJ2-1,TGTGCCAGCAGCTTTACGGATGAGCAGTTCTTC,CASSFTDEQFF
NA,TRBV7-2,NA,TRBJ1-5,TGTGCCAGCAGCTTAGCGCCCGGGAAGAGGATGAAGCCCCAGCATTTT,CASSLAPGKRMKPQHF